Listed below are T cell receptor beta chains from one sample, sequenced in a study of T cells after yellow fever vaccination. Each CDR3 protein is one row after TCRdb ran MiXCR on the 5' RACE reads. The sample has approximately 550,000 distinct CDR3 sequences, 15% to 20% seen once; the top ten hold around 15%. The specimen was PBMCs, collected 15 days after the yellow fever booster vaccination. The receptors here all came from a man aged 25-40 years who received the YFV17D yellow fever vaccine. CDR3s include the opening cysteine and the closing phenylalanine or tryptophan. Each record gives: clone size, D gene, J gene, V gene, CDR3 DNA, CDR3 protein. D genes are given only for firm matches. The size of a clone is reported for some rows only, either as once, few or many, or as a class for expanded clones.

clone size: NA; D gene: TRBD1; J gene: TRBJ2-5; V gene: TRBV7-8; CDR3 DNA: TGTGCCAGCGAGGGGACAGGGGCTTACCAAGAGACCCAGTACTTC; CDR3 protein: CASEGTGAYQETQYF
clone size: NA; D gene: TRBD2; J gene: TRBJ2-1; V gene: TRBV6-1; CDR3 DNA: TGTGCCTCCCTTGGGCTAGCGGGAGGGCTCTACAATGAGCAGTTCTTC; CDR3 protein: CASLGLAGGLYNEQFF
clone size: NA; D gene: TRBD2; J gene: TRBJ2-1; V gene: TRBV7-2; CDR3 DNA: TGTGCCAGCAGCTTAGTTGCCGGGAGGGGTTACAATGAGCAGTTCTTC; CDR3 protein: CASSLVAGRGYNEQFF
clone size: few; D gene: NA; J gene: TRBJ1-1; V gene: TRBV20-1; CDR3 DNA: TGCAGTGCTAGAGATTTCCAGGGATCGGTGGAGACCACTGAAGCTTTCTTT; CDR3 protein: CSARDFQGSVETTEAFF
clone size: NA; D gene: NA; J gene: TRBJ2-5; V gene: TRBV6-1; CDR3 DNA: TGTGCCAGCAGTCCAGGCTCAGGGAGGAGAGAGACCCAGTACTTC; CDR3 protein: CASSPGSGRRETQYF
clone size: NA; D gene: TRBD1; J gene: TRBJ2-2; V gene: TRBV6-5; CDR3 DNA: TGTGCCAGCAGTTACTTGGGACAGGGGGCCGGGGAGCTGTTTTTT; CDR3 protein: CASSYLGQGAGELFF
clone size: few; D gene: NA; J gene: TRBJ2-5; V gene: TRBV18; CDR3 DNA: TGTGCCAGCTCACCCCGGACGGTGGCCATGGCGGTTGGGGAGACCCAGTACTTC; CDR3 protein: CASSPRTVAMAVGETQYF
clone size: few; D gene: NA; J gene: TRBJ2-2; V gene: TRBV20-1; CDR3 DNA: TGCAGTGCTAGACAGGGGAATGGGGGGGAGCTGTTTTTT; CDR3 protein: CSARQGNGGELFF
clone size: NA; D gene: NA; J gene: TRBJ2-7; V gene: TRBV15; CDR3 DNA: TGTGCCACCAGCTCCCGGGAAAACTACGAGCAGTACTTC; CDR3 protein: CATSSRENYEQYF
clone size: NA; D gene: TRBD2; J gene: TRBJ2-1; V gene: TRBV7-2; CDR3 DNA: TGTGCCAGCAGCTTAGGCCTAGCGGGGCAGTTCTTC; CDR3 protein: CASSLGLAGQFF
clone size: NA; D gene: NA; J gene: TRBJ2-7; V gene: TRBV5-1; CDR3 DNA: TGCGCCAGCAGCCCCTTGGTGGGAAAAGCCTACGAGCAGTACTTC; CDR3 protein: CASSPLVGKAYEQYF
clone size: NA; D gene: NA; J gene: TRBJ2-5; V gene: TRBV28; CDR3 DNA: TGTGCCAGCAAAGGGTCTGGAGTCACCCAAGAGACCCAGTACTTC; CDR3 protein: CASKGSGVTQETQYF
clone size: NA; D gene: NA; J gene: TRBJ2-1; V gene: TRBV3-1; CDR3 DNA: TGTGCCAGCAGCCAATCTACTAGCTTTGAGCAGTTCTTC; CDR3 protein: CASSQSTSFEQFF
clone size: many; D gene: TRBD1; J gene: TRBJ1-1; V gene: TRBV6-1; CDR3 DNA: TGTGCCAGCAGACCCGGGGACAGGCTCACTGAAGCTTTCTTT; CDR3 protein: CASRPGDRLTEAFF
clone size: few; D gene: NA; J gene: TRBJ2-5; V gene: TRBV20-1; CDR3 DNA: TGCAGTGCGCTCCCCCGGTTGGTCCCAGAGACCCAGTACTTC; CDR3 protein: CSALPRLVPETQYF
clone size: few; D gene: NA; J gene: TRBJ2-7; V gene: TRBV3-1; CDR3 DNA: TGTGCCAGCAGCCAATCCAGTGCGTACGAGCAGTACTTC; CDR3 protein: CASSQSSAYEQYF
clone size: NA; D gene: TRBD2; J gene: TRBJ2-2; V gene: TRBV5-1; CDR3 DNA: TGCGCCAGCAGCTTGCCAGCGGGAGGGCCGAAGGGGGAGCTGTTTTTT; CDR3 protein: CASSLPAGGPKGELFF
clone size: NA; D gene: NA; J gene: TRBJ2-7; V gene: TRBV29-1; CDR3 DNA: TGCAGCGTGTCGATATCCTACGAGCAGTACTTC; CDR3 protein: CSVSISYEQYF
clone size: many; D gene: NA; J gene: TRBJ2-7; V gene: TRBV7-8; CDR3 DNA: TGTGCCAGCAGCTTAGGCGGGGGCACTACCTACGAGCAGTACTTC; CDR3 protein: CASSLGGGTTYEQYF
clone size: once; D gene: NA; J gene: TRBJ2-2; V gene: TRBV5-5; CDR3 DNA: TGTGCCAGCAGCTCGTCAACTAGGGGCACCGGGGAGCTGTTTTTT; CDR3 protein: CASSSSTRGTGELFF
clone size: few; D gene: NA; J gene: TRBJ2-1; V gene: TRBV5-1; CDR3 DNA: TGCGCCAGCAGCGGCGACACGTCCTACAATGAGCAGTTCTTC; CDR3 protein: CASSGDTSYNEQFF
clone size: few; D gene: NA; J gene: TRBJ2-7; V gene: TRBV29-1; CDR3 DNA: TGCAGCGTTCGAAAAGGGGAGTCCTACGAGCAGTACTTC; CDR3 protein: CSVRKGESYEQYF
clone size: NA; D gene: NA; J gene: TRBJ1-2; V gene: TRBV28; CDR3 DNA: TGTGCCAGCAGTTTAGTAGCTGTAGGAGGCTACACCTTC; CDR3 protein: CASSLVAVGGYTF
clone size: few; D gene: NA; J gene: TRBJ1-1; V gene: TRBV19; CDR3 DNA: TGTGCCAGTAGCCAGACGCCCCGGAACACTGAAGCTTTCTTT; CDR3 protein: CASSQTPRNTEAFF
clone size: many; D gene: NA; J gene: TRBJ1-2; V gene: TRBV12-3/TRBV12-4; CDR3 DNA: TGTGCCAGCAGTTTCAACGGGTTTGTGAGTGGCTACACCTTC; CDR3 protein: CASSFNGFVSGYTF
clone size: few; D gene: TRBD1; J gene: TRBJ2-7; V gene: TRBV6-5; CDR3 DNA: TGTGCCAGCAGCTTATACGACAGGGGATTATACGAGCAGTACTTC; CDR3 protein: CASSLYDRGLYEQYF
clone size: few; D gene: TRBD1; J gene: TRBJ1-2; V gene: TRBV12-3/TRBV12-4; CDR3 DNA: TGTGCCAGCAGCCCGGGACAGGTCTATGGCTACACCTTC; CDR3 protein: CASSPGQVYGYTF
clone size: NA; D gene: NA; J gene: TRBJ2-1; V gene: TRBV9; CDR3 DNA: TGTGCCAGCAGCGTAGAACTGTTGAGACCAAACAATGAGCAGTTCTTC; CDR3 protein: CASSVELLRPNNEQFF
clone size: once; D gene: TRBD2; J gene: TRBJ2-2; V gene: TRBV25-1; CDR3 DNA: TGTGCCAGCAGCAGAAGGACTAGCGGCACCGGGGAGCTGTTTTTT; CDR3 protein: CASSRRTSGTGELFF
clone size: NA; D gene: NA; J gene: TRBJ2-5; V gene: TRBV4-2; CDR3 DNA: TGTGCCAGCAGCCAAGAATCACGGTTACAAGAGACCCAGTACTTC; CDR3 protein: CASSQESRLQETQYF
clone size: NA; D gene: NA; J gene: TRBJ2-3; V gene: TRBV20-1; CDR3 DNA: TGCAGTGCTACGAAAGGGAGTTTCACAGATACGCAGTATTTT; CDR3 protein: CSATKGSFTDTQYF
clone size: NA; D gene: TRBD1; J gene: TRBJ2-2; V gene: TRBV27; CDR3 DNA: TGTGCCAGCAGTCGACAGGGACAGATTCTCTCCGGGGAGCTGTTTTTT; CDR3 protein: CASSRQGQILSGELFF
clone size: NA; D gene: NA; J gene: TRBJ1-2; V gene: TRBV12-3/TRBV12-4; CDR3 DNA: TGTGCCAGCGGGGGACACATGAACTATGGCTACACCTTC; CDR3 protein: CASGGHMNYGYTF
clone size: few; D gene: NA; J gene: TRBJ2-7; V gene: TRBV14; CDR3 DNA: TGTGCCAGCAGCCAAGAAGGAGGTACCAGCTCCTACGAGCAGTACTTC; CDR3 protein: CASSQEGGTSSYEQYF
clone size: NA; D gene: NA; J gene: TRBJ2-3; V gene: TRBV6-6; CDR3 DNA: TGTGCCAGCAGACTTCAGGGGCGAGATACGCAGTATTTT; CDR3 protein: CASRLQGRDTQYF
clone size: few; D gene: NA; J gene: TRBJ1-4; V gene: TRBV11-2; CDR3 DNA: TGTGCCAGCAGCTTAGATCGGGACACTTTCGGGGCAGAAAAACTGTTTTTT; CDR3 protein: CASSLDRDTFGAEKLFF
clone size: many; D gene: TRBD1; J gene: TRBJ2-7; V gene: TRBV10-3; CDR3 DNA: TGTGCCATCAGTGGACAGGGGACTTACGAGCAGTACTTC; CDR3 protein: CAISGQGTYEQYF
clone size: few; D gene: NA; J gene: TRBJ1-1; V gene: TRBV29-1; CDR3 DNA: TGCAGCGTTGAAGGGGTTGGGGCTGAAGCTTTCTTT; CDR3 protein: CSVEGVGAEAFF
clone size: NA; D gene: NA; J gene: TRBJ2-1; V gene: TRBV10-3; CDR3 DNA: TGTGCCATCAGTGAACTAGCAACTAATGAGCAGTTCTTC; CDR3 protein: CAISELATNEQFF
clone size: few; D gene: NA; J gene: TRBJ1-2; V gene: TRBV27; CDR3 DNA: TGTGCCAGCAGCCCGGCTTCGGGGATCTATGGCTACACCTTC; CDR3 protein: CASSPASGIYGYTF
clone size: NA; D gene: NA; J gene: TRBJ2-2; V gene: TRBV10-2; CDR3 DNA: TGCGCCAGCCTTCTGCAGGGATCGAACACCGGGGAGCTGTTTTTT; CDR3 protein: CASLLQGSNTGELFF
clone size: NA; D gene: NA; J gene: TRBJ2-3; V gene: TRBV5-5; CDR3 DNA: TGTGCCAGCAGTCCCGGAGCTATATCAGATACGCAGTATTTT; CDR3 protein: CASSPGAISDTQYF
clone size: NA; D gene: TRBD2; J gene: TRBJ2-2; V gene: TRBV20-1; CDR3 DNA: TGCAGTGCTCCCGACCTAGCGGGTCGTAACACCGGGGAGCTGTTTTTT; CDR3 protein: CSAPDLAGRNTGELFF
clone size: NA; D gene: TRBD2; J gene: TRBJ2-7; V gene: TRBV7-6; CDR3 DNA: TGTGCCAGCAGACGAACTAGCGGCTCCTACGAGCAGTACTTC; CDR3 protein: CASRRTSGSYEQYF
clone size: few; D gene: NA; J gene: TRBJ2-1; V gene: TRBV20-1; CDR3 DNA: TGCAGTGCTAGTAAAGCGGTGAATGAGCAGTTCTTC; CDR3 protein: CSASKAVNEQFF
clone size: NA; D gene: TRBD2; J gene: TRBJ2-1; V gene: TRBV7-9; CDR3 DNA: TGTGCCAGCATGGGCGGGAGGGGCACCTACAATGAGCAGTTCTTC; CDR3 protein: CASMGGRGTYNEQFF
clone size: NA; D gene: TRBD1; J gene: TRBJ2-3; V gene: TRBV5-1; CDR3 DNA: TGTGCCAGCAGCTCGGACAGGGGAACAGATACGCAGTATTTT; CDR3 protein: CASSSDRGTDTQYF
clone size: NA; D gene: TRBD2; J gene: TRBJ2-1; V gene: TRBV6-5; CDR3 DNA: TGTGCCAGCCGGGAGGTGCATGAGCAGTTCTTC; CDR3 protein: CASREVHEQFF
clone size: NA; D gene: NA; J gene: TRBJ1-2; V gene: TRBV11-2; CDR3 DNA: TGTGCCAGCAGCTTAGATCCTGGTGCTAACTATGGCTACACCTTC; CDR3 protein: CASSLDPGANYGYTF
clone size: few; D gene: NA; J gene: TRBJ2-3; V gene: TRBV10-1; CDR3 DNA: TGCGCCAGCAGTGCAGGACAGCCGGAGCTCGTGGCGCAGTATTTT; CDR3 protein: CASSAGQPELVAQYF
clone size: NA; D gene: NA; J gene: TRBJ2-2; V gene: TRBV7-8; CDR3 DNA: TGTGCCAGCAGCTTAGTCGGTATCCAGGTTGGCGGGGAGCTGTTTTTT; CDR3 protein: CASSLVGIQVGGELFF
clone size: NA; D gene: NA; J gene: TRBJ2-2; V gene: TRBV7-8; CDR3 DNA: TGTGCCAGCAGCTCCTGGACAGAGAGGAACACCGGGGAGCTGTTTTTT; CDR3 protein: CASSSWTERNTGELFF
clone size: NA; D gene: NA; J gene: TRBJ2-6; V gene: TRBV20-1; CDR3 DNA: TGCAGTGCTAGAGACTGGGGATCCGGGGCCAACGTCCTGACTTTC; CDR3 protein: CSARDWGSGANVLTF
clone size: few; D gene: TRBD2; J gene: TRBJ2-3; V gene: TRBV7-2; CDR3 DNA: TGTGCCAGCAGCTTCCCACCGACTAGCGGGAGAAATACGCAGTATTTT; CDR3 protein: CASSFPPTSGRNTQYF
clone size: few; D gene: NA; J gene: TRBJ2-3; V gene: TRBV6-5; CDR3 DNA: TGTGCCAGCAGTTACTCGATAACTAGTATCACAGATACGCAGTATTTT; CDR3 protein: CASSYSITSITDTQYF
clone size: NA; D gene: NA; J gene: TRBJ1-2; V gene: TRBV12-3/TRBV12-4; CDR3 DNA: TGTGCCAGCAGTTTAAGCCAGTACTATGGCTACACCTTC; CDR3 protein: CASSLSQYYGYTF
clone size: NA; D gene: NA; J gene: TRBJ1-5; V gene: TRBV20-1; CDR3 DNA: TGCAGTGCTAGAGATGGGAATCAGCCCCAGCATTTT; CDR3 protein: CSARDGNQPQHF
clone size: once; D gene: TRBD2; J gene: TRBJ2-2; V gene: TRBV29-1; CDR3 DNA: TGCAGCGTGGGGCTAGCGGACACCGGGGAGCTGTTTTTT; CDR3 protein: CSVGLADTGELFF
clone size: few; D gene: NA; J gene: TRBJ1-6; V gene: TRBV20-1; CDR3 DNA: TGCAGTGCTAGACCCCCCGGTTCACCCCTCCACTTT; CDR3 protein: CSARPPGSPLHF